The clone carrying this T cell receptor (beta chain) was seen repeatedly, ten times or more. The data belong to a study of neurological immune-mediated disorders. One entry per CDR3 protein, called by TCRdb with MiXCR from the 5' RACE reads. The repertoire holds about 74,000 distinct CDR3 sequences, with roughly 5.5% as singletons. The trim removed 0 bases at V and 1 base at J, leaving 4 bases unmatched. Germline CDR1 reads SQVTM; CDR2 reads ANQGSEA. This CDR3 is built from 15 residues. The rearrangement links TRBV29-1 to TRBJ2-7; 9 positions agree with TRBD1. The receptor was isolated from a man younger than 35 with multiple sclerosis. The sequenced material came from PBMCs. The CDR3 DNA is TGCAGCGTTGAAGATCGAGGGACAGGGTCCTACGAGCAGTACTTC. This codes for CSVEDRGTGSYEQYF.